The clone carrying this T cell receptor (beta chain) was counted ten times or more. Its specificity is not known. TCRdb redid the calling of the 5' RACE reads with MiXCR, one entry per CDR3 protein. The repertoire holds around 300,000 distinct CDR3 sequences, with about a sixth as singletons. The record originates from a study of T-cell memory formation after mild COVID-19. In germline, CDR1 is MNHEY, CDR2 SVGAGI. There are 12 residues in the CDR3. V was pared by 7 bases and J by 7 bases, with 10 bases between. Study-wide results and limits: Clones which contracted sat mainly in CM and EM if CD4+, and in EMRA if CD8+. CD4+ bias marked clones expanding day 15 to 37, unlike balanced contracting clones.

V gene TRBV6-5 combines with J gene TRBJ2-2, with D hard to call. Sequenced material: PBMCs or a T cell subset sorted from them (not recorded which). This receptor was obtained from a man aged 18 to 29 who had mild COVID-19 (a few samples of this study predate the infection). Cell type and time point are not known. The CDR3 DNA is TGTGCCAGCACTCCAAATAACGGGGAGCTGTTTTTT. Encoded protein: CASTPNNGELFF.